The 2 T cell receptor beta chains reported below all come from one sample, sequenced in a study of blood T cells in healthy people across ages. Alongside a J-beta primer mix, a sample-barcoded 5' primer served in a second PCR lasting about 6 to 12 cycles. In TCRdb, the 5' RACE reads were re-called with MiXCR into one record per CDR3 protein. In the table there are about a million distinct CDR3 sequences, roughly two fifths of which are singletons. The sequenced sample consisted of blood. Receptors originate from a man aged 18 to 30 in good health.

The chain's CDR3 is CASSSGQGLSNQPQHF. The CDR3 DNA sequence: TGTGCCAGCAGCTCAGGACAGGGGCTTAGCAATCAGCCCCAGCATTTT. The chain is built from TRBV7-8 and TRBJ1-5, with 9 bases aligning to TRBD1. The CDR3 runs 16 residues. Per germline, CDR1 SGHVS and CDR2 FQNEAQ. V lost 4 bases and J lost 0; bases outside the gene matches: 4.

This clonotype was counted only a few times. This chain connects TRBV20-1 to TRBJ2-6; D call uncertain. V was pared by 5 bases and J by 3 bases, with 2 bases between. Germline V gene data show CDR1 as DFQATT and CDR2 as SNEGSKA (reference sequence). The CDR3 covers 11 residues. The DNA of the CDR3 is TGCAGTGCTGGTGGGGCCAACGTCCTGACTTTC. It translates to CSAGGANVLTF.